This is a list of T cell receptor beta chains from one sample in a study of cytomegalovirus exposure and HLA in healthy donors. Assay: immunoSEQ multiplex PCR; the TCRdb copy retains only in-frame clones and omits some. The data show over 250,000 clones, 80% to 90% seen once. The sequenced sample consisted of PBMCs. The receptors were gathered from a young woman in good health and CMV-seronegative. Each CDR3 is given without its conserved first and last residue.

TRBJ2-3	TRBV28	ASSLTGFRTDTQY
TRBJ2-7	TRBV27	ASSWGERGYEQY
TRBJ2-3	TRBV27	ASSFAAGTDTQY
TRBJ1-5	TRBV27	ASSVGRDQPQH
TRBJ2-5	TRBV27	ASSPRLGLAGGTETQY
TRBJ2-3	TRBV5-1	ASSFSGATDTQY
TRBJ2-7	TRBV13	ASRGPRYYEQY
TRBJ2-5	TRBV7-7	ASSTNSGGQETQY
TRBJ2-3	TRBV4-2	ASSHGLAGTGADTQY
TRBJ1-1	TRBV28	ASSGGTTDEAF